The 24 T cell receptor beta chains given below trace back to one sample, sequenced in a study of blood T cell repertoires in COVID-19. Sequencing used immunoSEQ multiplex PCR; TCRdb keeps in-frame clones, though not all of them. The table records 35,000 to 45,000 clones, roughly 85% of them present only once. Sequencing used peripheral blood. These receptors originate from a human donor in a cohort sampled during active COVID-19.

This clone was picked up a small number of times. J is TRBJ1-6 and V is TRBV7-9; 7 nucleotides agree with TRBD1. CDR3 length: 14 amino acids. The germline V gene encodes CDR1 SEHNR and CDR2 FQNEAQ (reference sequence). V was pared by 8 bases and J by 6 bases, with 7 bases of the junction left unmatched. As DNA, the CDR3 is TGTGCCAGCGGAACAGGGGAGCTTAATTCACCCCTCCACTTT. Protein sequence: CASGTGELNSPLHF.

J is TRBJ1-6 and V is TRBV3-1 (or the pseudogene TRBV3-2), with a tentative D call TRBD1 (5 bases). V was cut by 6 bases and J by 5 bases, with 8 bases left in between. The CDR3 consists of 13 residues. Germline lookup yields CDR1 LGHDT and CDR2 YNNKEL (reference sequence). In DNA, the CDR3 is TGTGCCAGCAGGACAGTTGATAATTCACCCCTCCACTTT. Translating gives CASRTVDNSPLHF.

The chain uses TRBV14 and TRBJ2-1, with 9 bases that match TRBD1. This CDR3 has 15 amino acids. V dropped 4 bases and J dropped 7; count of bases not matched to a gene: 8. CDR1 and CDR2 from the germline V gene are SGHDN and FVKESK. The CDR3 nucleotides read TGTGCCAGCAGCCGGCCGGGACAGGGACCTAATGAGCAGTTCTTC. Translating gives CASSRPGQGPNEQFF.

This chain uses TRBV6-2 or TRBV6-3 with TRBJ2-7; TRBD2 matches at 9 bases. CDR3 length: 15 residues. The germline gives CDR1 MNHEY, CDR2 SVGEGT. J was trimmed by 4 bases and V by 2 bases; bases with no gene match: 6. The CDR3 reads CASSYGTSRPYEQYF. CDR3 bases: TGTGCCAGCAGTTACGGGACTAGCAGACCGTACGAGCAGTACTTC.

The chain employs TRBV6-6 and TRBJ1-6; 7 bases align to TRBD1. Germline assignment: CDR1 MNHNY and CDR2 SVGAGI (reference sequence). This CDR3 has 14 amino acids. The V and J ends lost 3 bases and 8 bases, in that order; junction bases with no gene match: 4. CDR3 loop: CASSYTGEYSPLHF. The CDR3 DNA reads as TGTGCCAGCAGTTATACAGGGGAATATTCACCCCTCCACTTT.

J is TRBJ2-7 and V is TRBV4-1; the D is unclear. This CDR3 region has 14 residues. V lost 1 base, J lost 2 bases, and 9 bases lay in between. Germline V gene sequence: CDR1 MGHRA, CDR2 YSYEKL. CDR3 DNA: TGCGCCAGCAGCCAAGGAGAACGGGCCTACGAGCAGTACTTC. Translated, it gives CASSQGERAYEQYF.

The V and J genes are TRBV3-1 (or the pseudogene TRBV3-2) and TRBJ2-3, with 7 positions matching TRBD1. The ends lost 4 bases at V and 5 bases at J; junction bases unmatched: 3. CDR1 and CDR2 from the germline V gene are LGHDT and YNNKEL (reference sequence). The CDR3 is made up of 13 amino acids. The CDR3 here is CASSLQGEDTQYF. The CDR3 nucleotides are TGTGCCAGCAGCCTCCAGGGGGAAGATACGCAGTATTTT.

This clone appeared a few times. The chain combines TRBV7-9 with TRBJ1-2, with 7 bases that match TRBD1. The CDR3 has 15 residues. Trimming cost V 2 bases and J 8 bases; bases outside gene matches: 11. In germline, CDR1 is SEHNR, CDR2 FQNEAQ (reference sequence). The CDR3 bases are TGTGCCAGCAGCTTACTCCACGACAGGGTAGGAGGCTACACCTTC. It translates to CASSLLHDRVGGYTF.

The CDR3: CASTPTPGWTGNTIYF. CDR3 nucleotide sequence: TGTGCCAGCACCCCCACCCCGGGGTGGACTGGAAACACCATATATTTT. This chain joins TRBV11-2 and TRBJ1-3; D remains unclear. V lost 7 bases to trimming and J lost 2 bases, with 18 bases between them. This CDR3 has 16 residues. Germline V gene data show CDR1 as SGHAT and CDR2 as FQNNGV.

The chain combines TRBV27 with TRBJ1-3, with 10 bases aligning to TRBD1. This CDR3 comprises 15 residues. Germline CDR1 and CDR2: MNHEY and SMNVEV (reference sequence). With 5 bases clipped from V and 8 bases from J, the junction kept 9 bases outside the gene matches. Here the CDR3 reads CASSLVGQGGDTIYF. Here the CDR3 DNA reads TGTGCCAGCAGTCTAGTAGGACAGGGGGGAGACACCATATATTTT.

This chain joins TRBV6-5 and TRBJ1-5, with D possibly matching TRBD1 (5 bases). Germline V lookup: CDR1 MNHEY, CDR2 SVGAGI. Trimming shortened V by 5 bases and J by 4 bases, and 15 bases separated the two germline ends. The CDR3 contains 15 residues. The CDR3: CASSRSGGGNQPQHF. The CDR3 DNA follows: TGTGCCAGCAGTCGCTCGGGGGGGGGTAATCAGCCCCAGCATTTT.

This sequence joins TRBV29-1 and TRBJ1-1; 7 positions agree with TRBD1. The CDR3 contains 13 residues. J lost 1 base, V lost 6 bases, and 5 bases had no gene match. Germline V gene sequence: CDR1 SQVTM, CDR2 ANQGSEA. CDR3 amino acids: CSVDRAGNTEAFF. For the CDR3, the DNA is TGCAGCGTCGACAGGGCCGGGAACACTGAAGCTTTCTTT.

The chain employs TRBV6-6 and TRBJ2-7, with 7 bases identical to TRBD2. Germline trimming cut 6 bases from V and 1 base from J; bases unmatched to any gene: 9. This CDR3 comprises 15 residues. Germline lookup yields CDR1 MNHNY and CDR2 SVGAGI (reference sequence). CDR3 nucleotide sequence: TGTGCCAGCAGCACCACGGCGGGGGAGTCCTACGAGCAGTACTTC. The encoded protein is CASSTTAGESYEQYF.

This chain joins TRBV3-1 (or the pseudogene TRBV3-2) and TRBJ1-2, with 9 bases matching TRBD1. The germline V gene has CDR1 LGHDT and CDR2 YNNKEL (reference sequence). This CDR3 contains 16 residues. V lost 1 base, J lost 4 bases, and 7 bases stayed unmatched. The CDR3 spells CASSQGTGVASYGYTF. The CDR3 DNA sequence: TGTGCCAGCAGCCAAGGGACAGGGGTTGCCAGCTATGGCTACACCTTC.

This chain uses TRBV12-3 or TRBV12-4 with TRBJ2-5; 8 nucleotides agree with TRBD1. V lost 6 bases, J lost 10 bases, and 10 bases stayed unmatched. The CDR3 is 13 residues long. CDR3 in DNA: TGTGCCAGCAGCTCCGGGACAGGCCGAAACCAGTACTTC. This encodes CASSSGTGRNQYF.

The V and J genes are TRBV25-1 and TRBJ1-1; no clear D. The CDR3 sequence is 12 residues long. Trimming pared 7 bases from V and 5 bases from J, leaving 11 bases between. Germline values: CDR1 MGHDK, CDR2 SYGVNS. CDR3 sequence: CASIQTGTEAFF. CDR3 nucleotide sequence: TGTGCCAGCATCCAAACGGGGACTGAAGCTTTCTTT.

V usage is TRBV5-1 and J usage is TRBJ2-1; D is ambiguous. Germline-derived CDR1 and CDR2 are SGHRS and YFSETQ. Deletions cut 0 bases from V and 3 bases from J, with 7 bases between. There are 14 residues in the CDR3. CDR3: CASSLGPVYNEQFF. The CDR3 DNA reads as TGCGCCAGCAGCTTGGGCCCGGTCTACAATGAGCAGTTCTTC.

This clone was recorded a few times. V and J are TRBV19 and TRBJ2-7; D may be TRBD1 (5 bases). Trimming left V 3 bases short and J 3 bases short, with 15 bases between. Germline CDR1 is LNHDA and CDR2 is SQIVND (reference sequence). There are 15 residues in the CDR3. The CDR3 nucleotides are TGTGCCAGTAGTATGAGTTTTGTTCAGGGCTACGAGCAGTACTTC. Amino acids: CASSMSFVQGYEQYF.

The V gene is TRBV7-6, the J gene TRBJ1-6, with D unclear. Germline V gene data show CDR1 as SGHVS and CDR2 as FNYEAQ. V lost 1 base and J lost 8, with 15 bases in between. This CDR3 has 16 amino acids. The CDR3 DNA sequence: TGTGCCAGCAGCTTAGAGCACGGTACAGCTTATTCACCCCTCCACTTT. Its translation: CASSLEHGTAYSPLHF.

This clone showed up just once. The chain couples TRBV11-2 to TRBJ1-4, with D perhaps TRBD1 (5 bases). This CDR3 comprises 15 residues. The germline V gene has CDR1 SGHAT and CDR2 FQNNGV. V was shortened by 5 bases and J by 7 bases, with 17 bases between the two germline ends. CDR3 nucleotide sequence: TGTGCCAGCAGCCCCCCCGGCCAGGGAGGTGAAAAACTGTTTTTT. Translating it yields CASSPPGQGGEKLFF. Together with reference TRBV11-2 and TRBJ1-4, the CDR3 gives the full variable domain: EAGVAQSPRYKIIEKRQSVAFWCNPISGHATLYWYQQILGQGPKLLIQFQNNGVVDDSQLPKDRFSAERLKGVDSTLKIQPAKLEDSAVYLCASSPPGQGGEKLFFGSGTQLSVL.

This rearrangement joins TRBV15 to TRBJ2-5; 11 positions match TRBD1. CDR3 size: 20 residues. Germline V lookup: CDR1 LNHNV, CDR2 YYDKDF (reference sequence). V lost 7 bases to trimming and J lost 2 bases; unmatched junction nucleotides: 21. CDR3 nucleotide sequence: TGTGCCACCAACCCCGGGGGGGGACAGGGGGTTACGAGAAATCAAGAGACCCAGTACTTC. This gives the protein CATNPGGGQGVTRNQETQYF.

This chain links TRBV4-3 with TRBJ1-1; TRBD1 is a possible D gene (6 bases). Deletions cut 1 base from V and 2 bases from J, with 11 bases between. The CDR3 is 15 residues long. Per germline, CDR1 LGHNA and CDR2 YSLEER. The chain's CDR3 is CASSQAAGVNTEAFF. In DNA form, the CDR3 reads TGCGCCAGCAGCCAAGCGGCAGGGGTAAACACTGAAGCTTTCTTT.

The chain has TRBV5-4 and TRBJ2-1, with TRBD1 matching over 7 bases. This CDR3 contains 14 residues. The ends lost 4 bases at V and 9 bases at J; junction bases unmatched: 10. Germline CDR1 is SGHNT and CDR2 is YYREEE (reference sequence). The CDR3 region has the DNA TGTGCCAGCAGCCCCGGGACAGCCTCCATTGAGCAGTTCTTC. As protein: CASSPGTASIEQFF.

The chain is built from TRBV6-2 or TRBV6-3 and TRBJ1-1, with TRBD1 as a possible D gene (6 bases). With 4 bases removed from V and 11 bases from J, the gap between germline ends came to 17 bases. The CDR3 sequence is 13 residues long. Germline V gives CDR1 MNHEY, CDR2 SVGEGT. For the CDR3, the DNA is TGTGCCAGCAGTTCAGGGGCGCCCGGCTCGGCTTTCTTT. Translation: CASSSGAPGSAFF.